Listed here are 22 T cell receptor beta chains from one sample, sequenced in a study of blood T cell repertoires in COVID-19. Sequencing used immunoSEQ multiplex PCR; TCRdb keeps in-frame clones, though not all of them. This sample yields approximately 97,000 clones, of which about 87% are seen a single time; 3% belongs to the top ten. The sample comprised peripheral blood. These receptors were collected from a middle-aged man with active or convalescent COVID-19.

In DNA, the CDR3 is TGCGCCAGCAGCTTGGCCCCTCTAGCTACACAAGAGACCCAGTACTTC. Protein sequence: CASSLAPLATQETQYF. This chain links TRBV5-1 with TRBJ2-5; weak D call: TRBD2 (5 bases). CDR1 and CDR2 from the germline V gene are SGHRS and YFSETQ. This CDR3 region has 16 residues. V was clipped by 0 bases and J by 2 bases, with 14 bases between them.

The chain employs TRBV5-1 and TRBJ2-2, with D perhaps TRBD1 (5 bases). Trimming removed 5 bases at V and 4 bases at J, with 15 bases between. CDR3 length: 15 amino acids. Germline-derived CDR1 and CDR2 are SGHRS and YFSETQ. In DNA form, the CDR3 reads TGCGCCAGCAGTATGGGGCCGGATGCCACCGGGGAGCTGTTTTTT. This gives the protein CASSMGPDATGELFF.

V is TRBV19 and J is TRBJ1-5; maybe TRBD1 (5 bases). Germline V gene lookup returns CDR1 LNHDA and CDR2 SQIVND (reference sequence). The CDR3 contains 17 residues. V lost 3 bases to trimming and J lost 0 bases, with 15 bases between them. The CDR3 DNA reads as TGTGCCAGTAGTATGGAGACAGCTACGTATAGCAATCAGCCCCAGCATTTT. Translating it yields CASSMETATYSNQPQHF.

The CDR3 DNA follows: TGTGCCAGCAGTTACAGAACTAATGAAAAACTGTTTTTT. Encoded protein: CASSYRTNEKLFF. V usage is TRBV12-3 or TRBV12-4 and J usage is TRBJ1-4; D remains unclear. The CDR3 sequence is 13 residues long. V dropped 4 bases and J dropped 1 base, with 4 bases sitting between them.

The J gene is TRBJ2-7, the V gene TRBV6-5; D might be TRBD2 (7 bases). This CDR3 comprises 12 residues. The germline CDR1 and CDR2 sequences are MNHEY and SVGAGI. Trimming took 8 bases from V and 3 from J, leaving 11 bases between them. CDR3 protein: CASGGGSYEQYV. As DNA, the CDR3 is TGTGCCAGCGGGGGGGGCAGCTACGAGCAGTACGTC.

The chain has TRBV10-3 and TRBJ1-1, with a tentative D call TRBD1 (6 bases). The CDR3 extends over 11 amino acids. Trimming took off 6 bases at V and 11 bases at J, with 13 bases between the two ends. Per the germline V gene, CDR1 is ENHRY and CDR2 is SYGVKD. This CDR3 reads CAIRGDNLAFF. For the CDR3, the DNA is TGTGCCATCAGGGGGGACAATTTGGCTTTCTTT.

The chain combines TRBV5-1 with TRBJ2-3; 12 bases agree with TRBD2. The CDR3 runs to 16 residues. Germline V gene lookup returns CDR1 SGHRS and CDR2 YFSETQ. J gave up 3 bases and V 4 bases, and 6 bases lay outside the gene matches. CDR3 DNA sequence: TGCGCCAGCAGCCTAGGACTAGCGGGGAAGACAGATACGCAGTATTTT. It encodes CASSLGLAGKTDTQYF.

V and J are TRBV10-3 and TRBJ2-7; unclear D gene. Trimming stripped 10 bases from V and 2 bases from J, with 12 bases between. CDR1 and CDR2 (germline): ENHRY, SYGVKD. The CDR3 has 12 residues. CDR3 DNA sequence: TGTGCCACCACTACTACCACCTACGAGCAGTACTTC. It is translated as CATTTTTYEQYF.

J is TRBJ1-5 and V is TRBV11-3; D is ambiguous. Trimming stripped 3 bases from V and 4 bases from J, with 16 bases between. CDR3 length: 16 amino acids. Germline-derived CDR1 and CDR2 are SGHNT and YENEEA. CDR3 residues: CASSFSLMEKNQPQHF. CDR3 sequence (DNA): TGTGCCAGCAGCTTCAGTTTGATGGAGAAGAATCAGCCCCAGCATTTT.

V and J are TRBV28 and TRBJ1-2, with D maybe TRBD1 (5 bases). Trimming shortened V by 5 bases and J by 4 bases, and 17 bases separated the two germline ends. Per germline, CDR1 MDHEN and CDR2 SYDVKM. There are 15 residues in the CDR3. The CDR3 DNA reads TGTGCCAGCAGTCCCCGGGTCAGGGTAGGCTATGGCTACACCTTC. This translates into CASSPRVRVGYGYTF.

The chain links TRBV4-1 to TRBJ2-5; 10 bases are shared with TRBD2. In germline, CDR1 is MGHRA, CDR2 YSYEKL. The CDR3 has 17 amino acids. J lost 1 base, V lost 2 bases, and 7 bases had no gene match. The CDR3 nucleotides are TGCGCCAGCAGCCAAAATCGAGCGGGGGGGACCCAAGAGACCCAGTACTTC. Amino acids: CASSQNRAGGTQETQYF.

The V call is TRBV3-1 (or the pseudogene TRBV3-2), the J call TRBJ1-5; 9 positions match TRBD1. V was clipped by 1 base and J by 4 bases; unmatched bases: 11. CDR1 LGHDT and CDR2 YNNKEL come from the germline V gene (reference sequence). There are 18 residues in the CDR3. CDR3 region: CASSQAGRDRVRNQPQHF. CDR3 in DNA: TGTGCCAGCAGCCAAGCTGGAAGGGACAGGGTAAGGAATCAGCCCCAGCATTTT.

This chain uses TRBV3-1 (or the pseudogene TRBV3-2) with TRBJ2-2; 10 nucleotides match TRBD2. V shed 4 bases, J shed 4 bases, and the junction held 6 bases outside the gene matches. The CDR3 contains 16 residues. CDR1 and CDR2 (germline): LGHDT, YNNKEL (reference sequence). CDR3 loop: CASSPERGGPTGELFF. The CDR3 nucleotides read TGTGCCAGCAGCCCGGAGCGGGGGGGCCCCACCGGGGAGCTGTTTTTT.

The chain is built from TRBV28 and TRBJ2-4, with 9 bases aligning to TRBD1. Germline V gene sequence: CDR1 MDHEN, CDR2 SYDVKM. The V and J ends lost 5 bases and 11 bases, in that order; junction bases with no gene match: 7. This CDR3 spans 13 amino acids. CDR3 residues: CASSVPGQGFQYF. The CDR3 DNA follows: TGTGCCAGCAGTGTGCCGGGACAGGGATTTCAGTACTTC.

The J gene is TRBJ1-1, the V gene TRBV6-6, with 7 positions matching TRBD1. In germline, CDR1 is MNHNY, CDR2 SVGAGI (reference sequence). J gave up 4 bases and V 7 bases, and 3 bases lay outside the gene matches. The CDR3 loop spans 12 amino acids. This CDR3 reads CASKNRGTEAFF. In nucleotides, the CDR3 is TGTGCCAGCAAGAACAGGGGCACTGAAGCTTTCTTT.

The V and J genes are TRBV19 and TRBJ1-5; tentative D call: TRBD1 (6 bases). The germline V gene encodes CDR1 LNHDA and CDR2 SQIVND (reference sequence). The CDR3 consists of 17 residues. Trimming removed 7 bases at V and 7 bases at J, with 26 bases between. DNA for the CDR3: TGTGCCAGTACCTCTTTAGGGTCGGCAGGGGTAGGACAGCCCCAGCATTTT. Residues: CASTSLGSAGVGQPQHF.

This chain links TRBV11-2 with TRBJ1-6; D not resolved. Trimming removed 5 bases from V and 1 base from J, with 12 bases in between. Germline lookup yields CDR1 SGHAT and CDR2 FQNNGV. This CDR3 is built from 16 residues. Here the CDR3 DNA reads TGTGCCAGCAGCGCCGCTAAAGTTTCCTATAATTCACCCCTCCACTTT. It specifies CASSAAKVSYNSPLHF.

The chain carries TRBV6-5 and TRBJ1-6; D is possibly TRBD1 (6 bases). Germline values: CDR1 MNHEY, CDR2 SVGAGI. Between the trimmed V and J ends, which lost 7 bases and 6 bases, there was a span of 10 bases. The CDR3 sequence is 13 residues long. The CDR3 here is CASTEDSNSPLHF. The CDR3 nucleotides are TGTGCCAGCACCGAGGACAGTAATTCACCCCTCCACTTT.

The chain employs TRBV3-1 (or the pseudogene TRBV3-2) and TRBJ2-1; D uncertain. Per germline, CDR1 LGHDT and CDR2 YNNKEL (reference sequence). There are 14 residues in the CDR3. The V gene lost 1 base and the J gene lost 6 bases, with 10 bases spanning the gap. CDR3 nucleotide sequence: TGTGCCAGCAGCCAAGCCCCCGCGGTCAATGAGCAGTTCTTC. Its translation: CASSQAPAVNEQFF.

The V call is TRBV11-2, the J call TRBJ2-7; weak D call: TRBD1 (7 bases). The CDR3 contains 13 residues. Germline lookup yields CDR1 SGHAT and CDR2 FQNNGV. V lost 5 bases and J lost 3, with 11 bases in between. The CDR3: CASSPGGSYEQYV. The CDR3 nucleotides read TGTGCCAGCAGCCCAGGGGGGAGCTACGAGCAGTACGTC.

The chain uses TRBV25-1 and TRBJ2-3, with D possibly being TRBD2 (5 bases). The CDR3 sequence is 16 residues long. Germline CDR1 reads MGHDK; CDR2 reads SYGVNS. V was clipped by 2 bases and J by 0 bases, with 12 bases between them. CDR3 sequence (DNA): TGTGCCAGCAGTGAACACCTAGCTACTAGCACAGATACGCAGTATTTT. Its translation: CASSEHLATSTDTQYF.

V is TRBV13 and J is TRBJ1-2; D might be TRBD1 (6 bases). Deletions cut 6 bases from V and 6 bases from J, with 14 bases between. The CDR3 is 13 residues long. Germline assignment: CDR1 PRHDT and CDR2 FYEKMQ (reference sequence). The CDR3 loop reads CASRSSGTNGYTF. The CDR3 region has the DNA TGTGCCAGCAGATCTTCCGGGACAAATGGCTACACCTTC.